This entry concerns a single T cell receptor (beta chain). The antigen is not known. This entry is derived from a study of OX40 agonist ivuxolimab in advanced cancers. Study-level information: Mean age approximately 61 years, range roughly 23 to 79; nearly 85% male. Overall study findings and caveats: Relative to CD4+, CD8+ T cells held more expanded clones on average.

Germline V gene data show CDR1 as SGHRS and CDR2 as YFSETQ. The CDR3 has 12 amino acids. Trimming shortened V by 0 bases and J by 5 bases, and 4 bases separated the two germline ends. Data came from immunoSEQ multiplex PCR; TCRdb stores just in-frame clones and leaves some out. In the table there are 25,000 to 30,000 clones, more than 60% of which are singletons. Blood got drawn at baseline, again on cycle 4 day 1, and then on cycle 7 day 1. The sequencing here drew on CD4+ or CD8+ T cells sorted from blood, taken in a trial of the OX40 agonist ivuxolimab. The chain couples TRBV5-1 to TRBJ2-3; no clear D gene. This receptor was obtained from an adult with an advanced solid tumor such as melanoma, head and neck, liver or kidney cancer. The CDR3 coding sequence is TGCGCCAGCAGCTTGGAGAGAGATACGCAGTATTTT. It specifies CASSLERDTQYF.